These T cell receptor beta chains were read from a single sample in a study of blood T cell repertoires in COVID-19. Sequenced by immunoSEQ multiplex PCR; TCRdb stores in-frame clones only, minus some. The sample contains 140,000 to 150,000 clones, around 87% of which appear only once. Sequenced: peripheral blood. These receptors were collected from a man older than 75 with acute or convalescent COVID-19. Both conserved end residues are part of each CDR3. D genes are given only for firm matches. Part of the rows lack a size; the others show once, few, many or a class for expanded clones.

d_gene	v_gene	abundance	j_gene	CDR3aa	CDR3nt
TRBD2	TRBV28	once	TRBJ2-2	CASRGGSGPTGELFF	TGTGCCAGCAGGGGGGGTAGCGGGCCAACCGGGGAGCTGTTTTTT
NA	TRBV11-3	NA	TRBJ1-1	CASSKERENTEAFF	TGTGCCAGCAGCAAAGAACGGGAAAACACTGAAGCTTTCTTT
TRBD1	TRBV5-1	few	TRBJ1-2	CASSPDRVGGYTF	TGCGCCAGCAGTCCTGACAGGGTTGGAGGCTACACCTTC
NA	TRBV5-1	once	TRBJ2-2	CASSTAVNTGELFF	TGCGCCAGCAGCACCGCGGTGAACACCGGGGAGCTGTTTTTT
TRBD1	TRBV19	few	TRBJ2-2	CASTIRTGRNTGELFF	TGTGCCAGTACAATAAGGACAGGGCGAAACACCGGGGAGCTGTTTTTT
NA	TRBV19	NA	TRBJ2-7	CASSGQPLGLYEQYF	TGTGCCAGTAGTGGTCAACCTCTAGGTTTATACGAGCAGTACTTC
TRBD2	TRBV3-1/TRBV3-2	NA	TRBJ2-7	CASSHAGGFEQYF	TGTGCCAGCAGCCACGCGGGAGGGTTCGAGCAGTACTTC
NA	TRBV21-1	NA	TRBJ1-2	CASSNPGQCHGYTF	TGTGCCAGCAGCAACCCCGGACAGTGCCATGGCTACACCTTC
NA	TRBV28	NA	TRBJ2-2	CASSLHGSMTGELFF	TGTGCCAGCAGTTTACACGGGTCCATGACCGGGGAGCTGTTTTTT
TRBD1	TRBV7-6	NA	TRBJ2-1	CASSRQGERINEQFF	TGTGCCAGCAGCAGACAGGGGGAAAGAATCAATGAGCAGTTCTTC
TRBD2	TRBV5-1	NA	TRBJ2-1	CASSLGLAGGLREQFF	TGCGCCAGCAGCTTGGGACTAGCGGGGGGGCTGCGTGAGCAGTTCTTC
TRBD2	TRBV7-8	NA	TRBJ2-2	CASSLAFSGTNTGELFF	TGTGCCAGCAGCTTAGCCTTTAGCGGGACGAACACCGGGGAGCTGTTTTTT
TRBD1	TRBV5-6	NA	TRBJ1-1	CASHVGDRTNTEAFF	TGTGCCAGCCACGTGGGGGACAGGACTAACACTGAAGCTTTCTTT
NA	TRBV5-1	NA	TRBJ2-1	CASSLGAGNEQFF	TGCGCCAGCAGCTTGGGGGCGGGAAATGAGCAGTTCTTC
NA	TRBV19	NA	TRBJ1-5	CASTGGSQPQHF	TGTGCCAGTACGGGGGGCTCTCAGCCCCAGCATTTT
TRBD1	TRBV24-1	NA	TRBJ2-5	CATSDHTGGQETQYF	TGTGCCACCAGTGATCACACAGGGGGCCAGGAGACCCAGTACTTC
NA	TRBV19	NA	TRBJ1-1	CASDSSQNTEAFF	TGTGCCAGCGACAGCTCTCAGAACACTGAAGCTTTCTTT
TRBD2	TRBV10-1	once	TRBJ2-1	CASSRTSGSPNYNEQFF	TGCGCCAGCAGTAGGACTAGCGGGAGCCCCAACTACAATGAGCAGTTCTTC
NA	TRBV7-9	NA	TRBJ2-1	CASSLRSIYNEQFF	TGTGCCAGCAGCTTACGGTCCATCTACAATGAGCAGTTCTTC
NA	TRBV28	NA	TRBJ2-1	CASSLNYEQFF	TGTGCCAGCAGTTTAAACTATGAGCAGTTCTTC
NA	TRBV6-5	NA	TRBJ2-6	CASSDDSAGANVLTF	TGTGCCAGCAGCGACGACAGCGCTGGGGCCAACGTCCTGACTTTC
TRBD1	TRBV6-4	NA	TRBJ1-1	CASSPTGGTEAFF	TGTGCCAGCAGTCCTACAGGGGGCACTGAAGCTTTCTTT
TRBD2	TRBV5-1	NA	TRBJ2-1	CASSLGLAGAGEQFF	TGCGCCAGCAGCTTGGGACTAGCGGGAGCAGGCGAGCAGTTCTTC
NA	TRBV6-5	NA	TRBJ1-5	CASITGQTSPQHF	TGTGCCAGCATTACAGGGCAAACGTCACCCCAGCATTTT
NA	TRBV24-1	NA	TRBJ2-7	CATSDQDRFYEQYF	TGTGCCACCAGTGATCAGGACAGATTCTACGAGCAGTACTTC
TRBD1	TRBV19	NA	TRBJ1-5	CASSDPDRAGQPQHF	TGTGCCAGTAGTGATCCAGACAGGGCTGGTCAGCCCCAGCATTTT
NA	TRBV18	NA	TRBJ1-2	CASSQTGETYGYTF	TGTGCCAGCTCCCAAACCGGGGAAACCTATGGCTACACCTTC
TRBD1	TRBV20-1	NA	TRBJ1-2	CNPGTVYGYTF	TGCAACCCCGGGACAGTCTATGGCTACACCTTC
NA	TRBV7-2	NA	TRBJ2-3	CASINWGQLDTQYF	TGTGCCAGCATTAACTGGGGGCAGTTGGATACGCAGTATTTT
NA	TRBV19	NA	TRBJ1-2	CASSIDRVGGYTF	TGTGCCAGTAGTATAGATCGCGTTGGTGGCTACACCTTC
TRBD1	TRBV19	NA	TRBJ1-5	CASTPDRDQPQHF	TGTGCCAGTACCCCGGACAGGGACCAGCCCCAGCATTTT
TRBD1	TRBV19	NA	TRBJ1-1	CASSRDSYQMNTEAFF	TGTGCCAGTAGCCGGGACAGCTACCAAATGAACACTGAAGCTTTCTTT
TRBD1	TRBV5-1	NA	TRBJ2-2	CASSLNGQGNTGELFF	TGCGCCAGCAGCTTGAATGGACAGGGGAACACCGGGGAGCTGTTTTTT
NA	TRBV5-4	NA	TRBJ1-5	CASSRGTDSNQPQHF	TGTGCCAGCAGCCGGGGGACTGATAGCAATCAGCCCCAGCATTTT
TRBD1	TRBV6-5	NA	TRBJ2-7	CATGQAPSYEQYF	TGTGCCACAGGACAGGCTCCGTCCTACGAGCAGTACTTC
NA	TRBV7-3	NA	TRBJ2-1	CASSSVGGDEQFF	TGTGCCAGCAGCTCTGTCGGGGGAGATGAGCAGTTCTTC
TRBD1	TRBV28	NA	TRBJ1-3	CASRAQGGTGNTIYF	TGTGCCAGCAGGGCTCAGGGGGGTACTGGAAACACCATATATTTT
NA	TRBV5-1	NA	TRBJ2-3	CASSSQDYSTDTQYF	TGCGCCAGCAGCTCTCAGGACTATAGCACAGATACGCAGTATTTT
NA	TRBV30	once	TRBJ1-5	CAWSGGAGSNQPQHF	TGTGCCTGGAGTGGCGGGGCAGGGAGCAATCAGCCCCAGCATTTT
TRBD1	TRBV5-4	once	TRBJ2-1	CASSSPPQGINEQFF	TGTGCCAGCAGTTCCCCCCCACAGGGGATCAATGAGCAGTTCTTC